The T cell receptor (beta chain) described here comes from a study of long-term antiretroviral therapy in people with HIV. The length of the CDR3 is 12 residues. Germline V lookup: CDR1 SGHAT, CDR2 FQNNGV. For this clone: Its target is not known.

The study, taken as a whole, reports: Post-treatment diversity went higher with ART but stayed below transplant donor controls. The clones with expansion before ART were dominant in the repertoire at all time points.

A v3.0 immunoSEQ assay was performed at survey level. Assay used: immunoSEQ multiplex PCR; TCRdb lists only in-frame clones, some missing. The sample holds 20,000 to 30,000 clones, approximately 90% seen once. This rearrangement joins TRBV11-2 to TRBJ1-2; TRBD1 might be the D (5 bases). The receptor was isolated from a man in his forties or fifties with HIV. The specimen comprised unsorted PBMCs, sampled roughly 2.7 years after starting antiretroviral therapy. The CDR3 nucleotides read TGTGCGGCCCGAGGGGCTAACTATGGCTACACCTTC. Amino acid sequence: CAARGANYGYTF.